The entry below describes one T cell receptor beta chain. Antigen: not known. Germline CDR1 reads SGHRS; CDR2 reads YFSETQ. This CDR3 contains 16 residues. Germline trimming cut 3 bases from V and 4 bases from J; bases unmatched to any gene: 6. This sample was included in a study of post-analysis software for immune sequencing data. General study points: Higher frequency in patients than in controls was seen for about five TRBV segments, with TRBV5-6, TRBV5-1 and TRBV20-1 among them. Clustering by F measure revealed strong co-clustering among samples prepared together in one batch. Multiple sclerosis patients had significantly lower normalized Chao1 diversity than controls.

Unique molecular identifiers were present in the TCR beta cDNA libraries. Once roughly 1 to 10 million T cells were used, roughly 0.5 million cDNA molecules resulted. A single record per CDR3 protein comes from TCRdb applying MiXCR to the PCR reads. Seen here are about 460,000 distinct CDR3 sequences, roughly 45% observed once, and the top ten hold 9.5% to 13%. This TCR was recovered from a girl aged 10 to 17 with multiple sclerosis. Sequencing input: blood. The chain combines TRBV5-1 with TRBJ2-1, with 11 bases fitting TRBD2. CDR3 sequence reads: CASSSGGTSGYNEQFF. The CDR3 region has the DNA TGCGCCAGCAGCTCTGGGGGGACTAGCGGTTACAATGAGCAGTTCTTC.